The 4 T cell receptor beta chains in this list originate from one sample, sequenced in a study of naive and memory T cell subsets. Treatment given: skin biopsy from saline-injected control site (resident skin T cells). Cells were not sorted; total RNA input targeted about 1 to 1000 ng. Amplification of ligated cDNA took four PCR rounds with SP2 and nested alpha and beta constant primers. Each CDR3 protein gets one entry after TCRdb re-called the UMI-ligation and nested PCR reads with MiXCR. The sample has roughly 2,200 distinct CDR3 sequences, 4.1% seen once. The input for sequencing was skin, taken from a saline injection site in the skin. These receptors were obtained from an adult in good health.

Comments on this clonotype: A read error is possible here, since a much larger clone lies one base away. The chain couples TRBV28 to TRBJ2-7; D not certain. This CDR3 is 14 amino acids long. Trimming left V 7 bases short and J 4 bases short, with 17 bases between. In germline, CDR1 is MDHEN, CDR2 SYDVKM. The CDR3 region is CASMGFGRSYEQYF. In DNA form, the CDR3 reads TGTGCCAGCATGGGGTTCGGGCGGAGTTACGAGCAGTACTTC.

This clonotype rates as medium-sized (0.01 to 0.1%). CDR3 region: CASTRLAGVSEQFF. The CDR3, as DNA: TGTGCCAGCACGAGGCTAGCGGGAGTCAGTGAGCAGTTCTTC. This chain joins TRBV2 and TRBJ2-1; 10 bases agree with TRBD2. V lost 7 bases to trimming and J lost 9 bases; unmatched junction nucleotides: 9. Germline V gene data show CDR1 as SNHLY and CDR2 as FYNNEI. The CDR3 consists of 14 residues.

This clonotype is categorized as large. J is TRBJ2-7 and V is TRBV29-1, with 7 bases identical to TRBD1. The CDR3 is made up of 11 amino acids. V shed 6 bases, J shed 2 bases, and the junction held 1 base outside the gene matches. Germline V lookup: CDR1 SQVTM, CDR2 ANQGSEA. CDR3 sequence reads: CSVGQTYEQYF. Here the CDR3 DNA reads TGCAGCGTGGGACAGACCTACGAGCAGTACTTC.

This clonotype is medium-sized. The chain is built from TRBV2 and TRBJ2-5, with TRBD2 matching over 14 bases. Unmatched junction bases numbered 5, after V lost 6 bases and J lost 5 bases. Germline CDR1 reads SNHLY; CDR2 reads FYNNEI. This CDR3 contains 15 residues. The CDR3 region has the DNA TGTGCCAGCAGCGCGGGACTAGCGGGAGATGAGACCCAGTACTTC. Residues: CASSAGLAGDETQYF.